This T cell receptor (beta chain) originates from a study of T-cell reconstitution after alpha-beta-depleted transplantation in children. The study, taken as a whole, reports: Elevated TCRbeta diversity at day 60 was traced, in some patients, to surviving recipient T cells and thymic progenitors. There were reportedly several hundred expanded graft clones from which alpha-beta T cells came about two months after transplant. At one year after transplant, newly produced T cells mostly accounted for T-cell counts and diversity.

CDR1 DFQATT and CDR2 SNEGSKA come from the germline V gene (reference sequence). With V trimmed by 3 bases and J by 4 bases, 6 bases remained unmatched. This CDR3 contains 15 residues. This clonotype has a handful of counts. The antigen is not known. The library targeted TCRbeta and was prepared with unique molecular identifiers. MiXCR, applied by TCRdb to the PCR reads, yields one record per CDR3 protein. The repertoire includes 200,000 to 300,000 distinct CDR3 sequences, under 30% of them detected once, and more than 2% sits in the top ten. This sample comprised PBMCs, obtained before TCRalphabeta/CD19-depleted stem cell transplant. The source is a girl aged 2 to 10 with Fanconi anemia, due to receive a stem cell transplant. V is TRBV20-1 and J is TRBJ2-1; 10 bases are a match to TRBD2. In nucleotides, the CDR3 is TGCAGTGCTAGGAGGACTAGCGGTCCTTACAATGAGCAGTTCTTC. Translating gives CSARRTSGPYNEQFF.